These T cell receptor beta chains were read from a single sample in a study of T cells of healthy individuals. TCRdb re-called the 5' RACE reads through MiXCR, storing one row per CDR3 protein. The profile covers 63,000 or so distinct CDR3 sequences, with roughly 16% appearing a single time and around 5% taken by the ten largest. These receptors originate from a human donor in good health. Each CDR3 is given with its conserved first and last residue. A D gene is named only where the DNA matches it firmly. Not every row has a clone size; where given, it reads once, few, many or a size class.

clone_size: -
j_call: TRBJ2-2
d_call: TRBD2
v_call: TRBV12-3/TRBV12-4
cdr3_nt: TGTGCCAGCAGGCAACGGGGGGTTAGCACCGGGGAGCTGTTTTTT
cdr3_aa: CASRQRGVSTGELFF

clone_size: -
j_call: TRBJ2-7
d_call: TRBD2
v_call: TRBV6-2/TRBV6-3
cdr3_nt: TGTGCCAGCAGTGTTGAGGGAGGGCCCGAATTCTACGAGCAGTACTTC
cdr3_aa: CASSVEGGPEFYEQYF

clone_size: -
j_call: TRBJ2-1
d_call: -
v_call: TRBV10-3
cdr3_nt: TGTGCCATCAGTGATGGGTACAATGAGCAGTTCTTC
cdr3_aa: CAISDGYNEQFF

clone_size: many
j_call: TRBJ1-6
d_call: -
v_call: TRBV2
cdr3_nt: TGTGCCAGCAGTCCTGATTCACCCCTCCACTTT
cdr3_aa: CASSPDSPLHF

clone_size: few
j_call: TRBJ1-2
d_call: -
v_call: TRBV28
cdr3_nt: TGTGCCAGCAGTTTTGTGGGGGAGTATGGCTACACCTTC
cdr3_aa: CASSFVGEYGYTF

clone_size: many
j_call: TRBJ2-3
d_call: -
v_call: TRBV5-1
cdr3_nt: TGCGCCAGCAGCCCTGGGGCCTTGACAGATACGCAGTATTTT
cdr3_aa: CASSPGALTDTQYF

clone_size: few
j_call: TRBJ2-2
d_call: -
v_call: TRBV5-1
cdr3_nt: TGCGCCAGCAGCAGGACCGAGGGCGGGGAGCTGTTTTTT
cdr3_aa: CASSRTEGGELFF

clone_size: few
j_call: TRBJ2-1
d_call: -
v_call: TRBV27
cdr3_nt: TGTGCCAGCAGTACCACCGGGACGTACAATGAGCAGTTCTTC
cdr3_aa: CASSTTGTYNEQFF

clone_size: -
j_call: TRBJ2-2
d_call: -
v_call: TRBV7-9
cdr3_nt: TGTGCCAGCAGCGCTGGGGAGCTGTTTTTT
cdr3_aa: CASSAGELFF

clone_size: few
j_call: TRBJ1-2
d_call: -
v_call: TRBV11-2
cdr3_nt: TGTGCCAGCAGCTCGTTGGACAGTTCGTATGGCTACACCTTC
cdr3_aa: CASSSLDSSYGYTF

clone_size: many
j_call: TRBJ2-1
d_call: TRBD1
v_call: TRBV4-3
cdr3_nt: TGCGCCAGCAGCCAAGAGCCACGCCGTCCCGGGACAGGGTACAATGAGCAGTTCTTC
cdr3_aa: CASSQEPRRPGTGYNEQFF

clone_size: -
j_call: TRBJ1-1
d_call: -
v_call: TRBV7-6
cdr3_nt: TGTGCCAGCAGCGAGGGAGGCGCTGAAGCTTTCTTT
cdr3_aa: CASSEGGAEAFF

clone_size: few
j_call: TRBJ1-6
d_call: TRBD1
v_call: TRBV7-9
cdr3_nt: TGTGCCAGCAGATTAAATACCGGGACAGGGGGTTCACCCCTCCACTTT
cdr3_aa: CASRLNTGTGGSPLHF

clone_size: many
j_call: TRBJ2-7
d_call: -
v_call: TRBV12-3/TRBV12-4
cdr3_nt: TGTGCCAGCAGCCACCCATTCTACGAGCAGTACTTC
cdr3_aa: CASSHPFYEQYF

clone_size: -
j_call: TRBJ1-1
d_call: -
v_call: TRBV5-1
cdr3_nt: TGCGCCAGCAGCTTGGAGCGACAGAACACTGAAGCTTTCTTT
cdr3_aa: CASSLERQNTEAFF